The clone carrying this TCR beta chain came up a few times. The antigen is undetermined. This entry belongs to a study of shared clonotypes between healthy human individuals. Study-level points and caveats: Only blood was sampled; tissue repertoires likely differ. Sequencing depth was expected to affect clonotype sharing among donors.

The deep-level immunoSEQ assay was used. Clones were read by immunoSEQ multiplex PCR, and TCRdb kept only the in-frame ones, dropping some. The table records about 700,000 clones, less than 85% of them present only once. The study separated CD4+ cells into CD45RA+ naive and CD45RA-negative memory subsets. The clonotype originates from a woman under 40 in good health. The source material was memory CD4+ T cells sorted from blood. The subset: CD45RA-negative fraction.

This chain's CDR3 is CASSIPGTVATGELFF. In DNA, the CDR3 is TGTGCCAGTAGTATACCCGGGACTGTTGCGACCGGGGAGCTGTTTTTT. This chain joins TRBV19 and TRBJ2-2; the D gene is possibly TRBD2 (6 bases). CDR3 size: 16 residues. The V end lost 2 bases, the J end lost 5 bases, and 15 bases lay between the germline ends. Looked up from germline, CDR1 is LNHDA and CDR2 is SQIVND (reference sequence).